This T cell receptor (beta chain) appears in the sequencing data of a study of lymphopenia after photon versus proton radiotherapy. Broader study findings: After the lymphocyte nadir, photon-treated repertoires showed oligoclonal expansion, especially of CD8+ Temra cells.

The method was immunoSEQ multiplex PCR; TCRdb's version includes in-frame clones alone and lacks a portion of them. The data hold 60,000 or so clones, with about 85% observed a single time. As to this clone: What it recognizes is unknown.

The CDR3 is made up of 12 amino acids. The germline gives CDR1 SGHRS, CDR2 YFSETQ. Trimming left V 6 bases short and J 1 base short, with 8 bases between. This chain links TRBV5-1 with TRBJ2-7; D is unclear. The specimen comprised peripheral blood, sampled from a patient treated with proton-based radiotherapy. The clonotype comes from a man older than 75 with esophageal cancer. DNA of the CDR3: TGCGCCAGCAAGGGCGTTTCCTACGAGCAGTACTTC. It yields the protein CASKGVSYEQYF.